This T cell receptor (beta chain) was sequenced during a study of CD8+ T cells in alopecia areata listed by TCRdb under 2018. With respect to the entire study: The treated patients, all with moderate-to-severe alopecia areata, were enrolled in an open-label pilot trial of oral tofacitinib given at 5 to 10 mg twice daily. TCRbeta CDR3 regions were amplified by immunoSEQ multiplex PCR with 35 Vbeta forward and 13 Jbeta reverse primers. Patients on tofacitinib were biopsied at baseline and after 4 and 24 weeks of treatment, and several of the patients also had a later scalp biopsy. Scalp clonality was compared across normal scalp (n=4), patchy alopecia areata scalp (n=8), and alopecia totalis/universalis scalp (n=8). On the human side, TCRbeta sequencing was run on scalp tissue and on sorted CD4+ and CD8+ peripheral blood T cells from healthy controls and from alopecia areata patients with either patchy or totalis/universalis disease. The RNA source kit depended on sample type: the PAXgene miRNA kit for fixed scalp, the miRNeasy kit for PBMCs, and the RNeasy kit for mouse skin. In both human patients and the C3H/HeJ mouse model, the study applied high-throughput TCRbeta sequencing to look at T cell clonal expansion in alopecia areata. Tofacitinib was administered for 6 to 18 months, and 6 months of follow-up off drug were then conducted to assess delayed response and recurrence. The full study reports these points: Higher clonality and more expanded CD8+ clones were observed in lesional scalp than in normal scalp, particularly in alopecia totalis/universalis, a finding suggestive of antigenic drive. Unlike mouse skin, which is dominated by gammadelta T cells, normal human skin has resident alphabeta T cells that are also sequenced, and this complicates analysis of the scalp TCR repertoire. Compared with mice, TCR sequences shared between patients were less clear, possibly partly because of HLA diversity across the patient population.

Lesional scalp punch biopsies and peripheral blood were obtained from alopecia areata patients. PBMCs were isolated by density centrifugation and stained for CD3, CD4 and CD8, after which CD4+ and CD8+ T cells were sorted on a FACSAria. Receptor libraries were prepared by the immunoSEQ multiplex PCR assay. For TCR sequencing, RNA was extracted from every sample and reverse transcribed into cDNA to serve as template. First-strand cDNA was synthesized with SuperScript III using a 2:1 mix of oligo-dT and random hexamers. A synthetic immune receptor repertoire was used to measure amplification bias, and any remaining bias was corrected computationally. From the authors' description of their analysis: Raw reads were preprocessed to remove errors, and CDR3 was defined according to IMGT conventions as the region from the conserved cysteine to phenylalanine. To get clonality, Shannon entropy was normalized by log2 of the number of productive unique TCRs and the result was subtracted from 1. Scalp TCRbeta sequences were cross-referenced with sorted blood CD4 and CD8 repertoires so that the CD4 or CD8 identity of scalp clones could be inferred. Here the immuneACCESS table is served through TCRdb, limited to in-frame sequences with V and J called. Missing clones are a known gap in these copies; in checked studies unresolved V genes cover under half, and the rest lacks a known reason. V and J calls and clone size are those listed in that table; D and trimming were worked out from the DNA. This sample holds roughly 120,000 clones; roughly two fifths were observed only once. In total, the top ten clones hold roughly 3.2% of the sample.

On this clone itself: It lacks a known antigen. No per-base quality is available; no much larger clone lies one base away.

Source material: CD4+ T cells sorted from blood. The sequence derives from a human donor with alopecia areata.

Read as DNA, the sequence is TGTGCCAGCAGCCGCGGGGGGGATGAGCAGTTCTTC. It encodes CASSRGGDEQFF. The chain was built from TRBV6-5 and TRBJ2-1, with TRBD2 identical over 9 junction bases. V is trimmed back by 6 bases and J by 8 bases, and the junction contains 2 bases that no gene match accounts for. According to the germline V gene, CDR1 reads MNHEY and CDR2 reads SVGAGI. Inclusive of the bounding cysteine and phenylalanine, the CDR3 is 12 residues long. Only CDR3 DNA is held: 36 bases, read in frame from base 1.